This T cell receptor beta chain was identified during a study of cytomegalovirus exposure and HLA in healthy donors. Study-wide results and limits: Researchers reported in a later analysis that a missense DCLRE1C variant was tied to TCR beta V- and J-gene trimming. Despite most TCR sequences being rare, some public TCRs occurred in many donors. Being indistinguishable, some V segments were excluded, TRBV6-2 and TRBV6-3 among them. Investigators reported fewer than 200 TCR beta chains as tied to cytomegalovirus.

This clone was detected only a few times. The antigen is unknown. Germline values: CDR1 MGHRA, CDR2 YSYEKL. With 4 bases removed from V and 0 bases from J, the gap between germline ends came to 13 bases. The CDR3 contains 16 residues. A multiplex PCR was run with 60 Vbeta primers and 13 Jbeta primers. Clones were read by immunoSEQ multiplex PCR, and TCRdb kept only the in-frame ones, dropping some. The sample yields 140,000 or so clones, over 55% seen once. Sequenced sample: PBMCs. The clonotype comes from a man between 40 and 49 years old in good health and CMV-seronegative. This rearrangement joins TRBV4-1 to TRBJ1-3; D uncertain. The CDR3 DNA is TGCGCCAGCAGCCGCCCCGGTGGGAGCTCTGGAAACACCATATATTTT. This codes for CASSRPGGSSGNTIYF.